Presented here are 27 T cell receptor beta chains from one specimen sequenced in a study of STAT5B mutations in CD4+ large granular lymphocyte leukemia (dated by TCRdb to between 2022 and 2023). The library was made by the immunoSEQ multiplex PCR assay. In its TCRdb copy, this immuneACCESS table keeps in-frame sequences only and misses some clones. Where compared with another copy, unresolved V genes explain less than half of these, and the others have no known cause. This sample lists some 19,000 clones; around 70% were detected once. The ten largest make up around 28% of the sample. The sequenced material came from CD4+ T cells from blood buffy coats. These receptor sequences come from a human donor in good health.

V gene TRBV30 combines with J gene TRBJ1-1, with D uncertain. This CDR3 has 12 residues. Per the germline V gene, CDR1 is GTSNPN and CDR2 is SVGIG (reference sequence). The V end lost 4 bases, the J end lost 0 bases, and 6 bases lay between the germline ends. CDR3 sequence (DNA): TGTGCCTGGACAGACATGAACACTGAAGCTTTCTTT. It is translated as CAWTDMNTEAFF.

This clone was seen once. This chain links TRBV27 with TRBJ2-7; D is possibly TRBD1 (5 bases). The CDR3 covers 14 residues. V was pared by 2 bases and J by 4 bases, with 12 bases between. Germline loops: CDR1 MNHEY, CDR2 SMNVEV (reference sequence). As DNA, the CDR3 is TGTGCCAGCAGTTTAGGAAAGGGGATGTACGAGCAGTACTTC. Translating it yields CASSLGKGMYEQYF.

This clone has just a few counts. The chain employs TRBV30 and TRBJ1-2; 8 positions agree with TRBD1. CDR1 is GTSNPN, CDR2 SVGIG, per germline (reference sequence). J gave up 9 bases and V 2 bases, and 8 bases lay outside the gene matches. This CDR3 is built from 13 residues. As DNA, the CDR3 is TGTGCCTGGAGTAAATGGGACAGGAGGAGCTACACCTTC. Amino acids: CAWSKWDRRSYTF.

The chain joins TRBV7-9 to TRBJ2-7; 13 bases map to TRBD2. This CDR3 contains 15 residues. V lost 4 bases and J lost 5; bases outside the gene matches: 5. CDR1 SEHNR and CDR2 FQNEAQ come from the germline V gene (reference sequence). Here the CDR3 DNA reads TGTGCCAGCAGCTGGGGAGGACTAGCGGGAGACGAGCAGTACTTC. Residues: CASSWGGLAGDEQYF. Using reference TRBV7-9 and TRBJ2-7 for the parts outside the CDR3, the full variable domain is DTGVSQNPRHKITKRGQNVTFRCDPISEHNRLYWYRQTLGQGPEFLTYFQNEAQLEKSRLLSDRFSAERPKGSFSTLEIQRTEQGDSAMYLCASSWGGLAGDEQYFGPGTRLTVT.

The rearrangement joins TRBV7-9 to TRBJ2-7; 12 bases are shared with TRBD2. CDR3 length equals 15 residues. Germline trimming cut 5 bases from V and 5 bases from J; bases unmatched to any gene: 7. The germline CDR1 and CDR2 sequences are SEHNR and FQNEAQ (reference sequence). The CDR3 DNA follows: TGTGCCAGCAGCACCCGACTAGCGGGAGCCAACGAGCAGTACTTC. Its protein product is CASSTRLAGANEQYF.

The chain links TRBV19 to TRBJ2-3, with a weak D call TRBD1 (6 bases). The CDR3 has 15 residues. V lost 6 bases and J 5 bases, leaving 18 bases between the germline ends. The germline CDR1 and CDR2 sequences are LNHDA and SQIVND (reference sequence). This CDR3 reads CASSRTDRNQDTQYF. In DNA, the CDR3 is TGTGCCAGTAGCCGAACGGACAGAAACCAAGATACGCAGTATTTT.

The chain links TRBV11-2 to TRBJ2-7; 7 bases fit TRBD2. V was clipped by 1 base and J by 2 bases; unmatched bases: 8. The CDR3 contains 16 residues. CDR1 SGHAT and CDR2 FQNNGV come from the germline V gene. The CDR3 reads CASSLAISSGTYEQYF. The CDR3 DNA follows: TGTGCCAGCAGCTTAGCTATCTCCAGCGGGACCTACGAGCAGTACTTC. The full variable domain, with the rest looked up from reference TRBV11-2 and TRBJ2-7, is EAGVAQSPRYKIIEKRQSVAFWCNPISGHATLYWYQQILGQGPKLLIQFQNNGVVDDSQLPKDRFSAERLKGVDSTLKIQPAKLEDSAVYLCASSLAISSGTYEQYFGPGTRLTVT.

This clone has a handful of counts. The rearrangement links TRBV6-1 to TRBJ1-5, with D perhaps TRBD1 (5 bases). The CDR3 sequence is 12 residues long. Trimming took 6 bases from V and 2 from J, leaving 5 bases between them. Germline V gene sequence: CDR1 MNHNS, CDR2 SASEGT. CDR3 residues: CASRGGNQPQHF. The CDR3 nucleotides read TGTGCCAGCAGAGGGGGCAATCAGCCCCAGCATTTT.

The CDR3 sequence: CASSSQTNEKLFF. The CDR3, as DNA: TGCGCCAGCAGCTCACAGACTAATGAAAAACTGTTTTTT. The rearrangement links TRBV5-1 to TRBJ1-4; D call uncertain. V was cut by 3 bases and J by 2 bases, with 5 bases left in between. The CDR3 is 13 residues long. CDR1 SGHRS and CDR2 YFSETQ come from the germline V gene.

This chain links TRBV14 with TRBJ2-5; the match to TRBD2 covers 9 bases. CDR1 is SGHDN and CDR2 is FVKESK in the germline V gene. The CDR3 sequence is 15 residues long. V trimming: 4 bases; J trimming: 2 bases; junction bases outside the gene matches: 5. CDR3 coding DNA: TGTGCCAGCAGCCCCTATAGCGGGGGACAAGAGACCCAGTACTTC. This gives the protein CASSPYSGGQETQYF.

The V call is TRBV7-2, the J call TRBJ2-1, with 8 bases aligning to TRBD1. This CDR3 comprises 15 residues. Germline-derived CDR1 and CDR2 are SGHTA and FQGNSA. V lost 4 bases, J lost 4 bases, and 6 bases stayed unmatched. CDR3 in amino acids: CASSSGQAKYNEQFF. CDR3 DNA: TGTGCCAGCAGCTCGGGACAGGCGAAGTACAATGAGCAGTTCTTC.

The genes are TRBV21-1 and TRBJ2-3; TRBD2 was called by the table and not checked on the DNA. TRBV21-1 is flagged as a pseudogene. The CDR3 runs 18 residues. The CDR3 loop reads CASSGRLAGGPGTDTQYF. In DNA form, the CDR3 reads TGTGCCAGCAGCGGCCGACTAGCGGGGGGGCCGGGCACAGATACGCAGTATTTT.

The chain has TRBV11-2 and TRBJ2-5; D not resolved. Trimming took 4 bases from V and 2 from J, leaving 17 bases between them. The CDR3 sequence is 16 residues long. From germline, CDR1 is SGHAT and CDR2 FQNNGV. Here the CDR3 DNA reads TGTGCCAGCAGCTCGAACAACCGAGGCCGTCAAGAGACCCAGTACTTC. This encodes CASSSNNRGRQETQYF.

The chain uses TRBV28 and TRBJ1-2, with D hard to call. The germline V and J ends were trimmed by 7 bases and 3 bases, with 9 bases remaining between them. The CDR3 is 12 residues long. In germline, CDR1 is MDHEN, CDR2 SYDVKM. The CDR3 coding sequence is TGTGCCAGCACCGAGGGTGACTATGGCTACACCTTC. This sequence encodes CASTEGDYGYTF.

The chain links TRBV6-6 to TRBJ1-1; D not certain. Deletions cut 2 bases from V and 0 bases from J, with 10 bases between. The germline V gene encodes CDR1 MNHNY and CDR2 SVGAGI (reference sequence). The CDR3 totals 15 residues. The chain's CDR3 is CASSYIGVLNTEAFF. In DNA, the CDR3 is TGTGCCAGCAGTTACATTGGAGTGTTGAACACTGAAGCTTTCTTT.

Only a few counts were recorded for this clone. CDR3 sequence: CASSLKQGQGGLEQYF. As DNA, the CDR3 is TGTGCCAGCAGCTTAAAACAAGGACAGGGGGGCCTCGAGCAGTACTTC. V usage is TRBV7-6 and J usage is TRBJ2-7, with TRBD1 matching over 10 bases. The J segment lost 6 bases and the V segment lost 2 bases, leaving 10 bases of the junction unmatched. This CDR3 is 16 amino acids long. CDR1 and CDR2 from the germline V gene are SGHVS and FNYEAQ.

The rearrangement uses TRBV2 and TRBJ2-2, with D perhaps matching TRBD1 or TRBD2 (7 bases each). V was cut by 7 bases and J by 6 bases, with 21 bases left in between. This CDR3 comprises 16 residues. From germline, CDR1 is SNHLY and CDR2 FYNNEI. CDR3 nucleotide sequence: TGTGCCAGCATTCGACAGGGAGGGTCAGACGCCGGGGAGCTGTTTTTT. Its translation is CASIRQGGSDAGELFF.

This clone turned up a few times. The CDR3 DNA reads as TGTGCCAGCAGCTTGGGGACAGTCTATGGCTACACCTTC. Protein: CASSLGTVYGYTF. The rearrangement joins TRBV5-4 to TRBJ1-2, with TRBD1 as a possible D gene (6 bases). This CDR3 has 13 residues. V gave up 0 bases and J gave up 4 bases, with 7 bases separating them. In germline, CDR1 is SGHNT, CDR2 YYREEE (reference sequence).

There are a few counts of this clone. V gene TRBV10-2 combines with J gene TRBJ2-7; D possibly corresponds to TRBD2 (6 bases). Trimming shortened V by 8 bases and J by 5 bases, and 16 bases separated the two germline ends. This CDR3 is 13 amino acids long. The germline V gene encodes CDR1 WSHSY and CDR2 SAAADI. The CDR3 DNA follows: TGCGCCAGCGGTCCGGGGGAGCCGGACGAGCAGTACTTC. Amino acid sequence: CASGPGEPDEQYF.

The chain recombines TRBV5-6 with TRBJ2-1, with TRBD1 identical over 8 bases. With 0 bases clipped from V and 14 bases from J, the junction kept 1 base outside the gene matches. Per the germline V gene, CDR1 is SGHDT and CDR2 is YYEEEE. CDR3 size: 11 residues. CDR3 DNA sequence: TGTGCCAGCAGCTTGGGACAGGGGAAGTTCTTC. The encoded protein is CASSLGQGKFF.

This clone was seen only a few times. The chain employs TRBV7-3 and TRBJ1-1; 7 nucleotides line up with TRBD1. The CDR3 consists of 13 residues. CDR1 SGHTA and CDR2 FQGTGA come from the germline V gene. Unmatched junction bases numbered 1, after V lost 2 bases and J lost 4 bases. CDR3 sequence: CASSLYRGTEAFF. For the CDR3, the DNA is TGTGCCAGCAGCTTATACAGGGGCACTGAAGCTTTCTTT.

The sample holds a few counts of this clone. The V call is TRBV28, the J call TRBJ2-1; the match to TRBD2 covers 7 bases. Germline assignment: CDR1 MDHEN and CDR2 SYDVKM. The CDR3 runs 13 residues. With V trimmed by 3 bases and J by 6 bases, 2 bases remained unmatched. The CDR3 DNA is TGTGCCAGCAGTTTGACTAGCCGCAATGAGCAGTTCTTC. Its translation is CASSLTSRNEQFF. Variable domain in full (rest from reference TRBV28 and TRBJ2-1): DVKVTQSSRYLVKRTGEKVFLECVQDMDHENMFWYRQDPGLGLRLIYFSYDVKMKEKGDIPEGYSVSREKKERFSLILESASTNQTSMYLCASSLTSRNEQFFGPGTRLTVL.

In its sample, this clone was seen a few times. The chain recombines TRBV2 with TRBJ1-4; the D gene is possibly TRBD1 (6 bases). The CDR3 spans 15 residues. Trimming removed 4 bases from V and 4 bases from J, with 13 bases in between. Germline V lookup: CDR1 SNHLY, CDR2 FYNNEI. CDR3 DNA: TGTGCCAGCAGTGGGGGGCCGGGGCTTAATGAAAAACTGTTTTTT. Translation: CASSGGPGLNEKLFF.

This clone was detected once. CDR3 in amino acids: CASTSRDPKNIQYF. The CDR3 nucleotides read TGTGCCAGCACTTCCCGGGACCCCAAAAACATTCAGTACTTC. The chain carries TRBV7-9 and TRBJ2-4; D may match TRBD1 or TRBD2 (5 bases each). Germline lookup yields CDR1 SEHNR and CDR2 FQNEAQ (reference sequence). Trimming shortened V by 7 bases and J by 2 bases, and 12 bases separated the two germline ends. The CDR3 totals 14 residues.

CDR3 in amino acids: CASSQDGTGGEKLFF. CDR3 sequence (DNA): TGTGCCAGCAGCCAAGACGGGACAGGGGGTGAAAAACTGTTTTTT. The chain uses TRBV4-2 and TRBJ1-4; 11 nucleotides line up with TRBD1. Germline V lookup: CDR1 LGHNA, CDR2 YNFKEQ. J gave up 7 bases and V 0 bases, and 1 base lay outside the gene matches. CDR3 length: 15 residues.

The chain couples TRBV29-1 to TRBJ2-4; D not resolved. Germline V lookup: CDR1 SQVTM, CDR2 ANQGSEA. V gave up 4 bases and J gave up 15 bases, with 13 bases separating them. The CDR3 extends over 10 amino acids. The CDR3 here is CSVVWASSYF. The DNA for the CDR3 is TGCAGCGTTGTGTGGGCCTCCTCGTACTTC.

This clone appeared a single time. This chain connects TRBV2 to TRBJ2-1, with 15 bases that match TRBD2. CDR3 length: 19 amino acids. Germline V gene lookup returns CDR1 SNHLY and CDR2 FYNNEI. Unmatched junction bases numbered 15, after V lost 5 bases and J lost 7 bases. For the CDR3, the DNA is TGTGCCAGCAGTAAGGGACTAGCGGGGGGTAACATCCTGTCGAATGAGCAGTTCTTC. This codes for CASSKGLAGGNILSNEQFF.